The 7 T cell receptor beta chains in this list originate from one sample, sequenced in a study of cytomegalovirus exposure and HLA in healthy donors. Amplification used 60 Vbeta primers and 13 Jbeta primers. The repertoire was sequenced with immunoSEQ multiplex PCR; TCRdb's copy has only in-frame clones and lacks some. The sample has roughly 48,000 clones, around 69% seen once; the top ten hold approximately 3.2%. Specimen: PBMCs. The receptors were gathered from a woman in her 30s in good health and CMV-seronegative.

The chain employs TRBV29-1 and TRBJ1-1; a weak D match, TRBD1 (5 bases). The germline CDR1 and CDR2 sequences are SQVTM and ANQGSEA. This CDR3 has 13 residues. Trimming cost V 1 base and J 6 bases, with 12 bases left between them. The CDR3 spells CSVEAAGTAEAFF. CDR3 DNA sequence: TGCAGCGTTGAAGCAGCGGGGACGGCTGAAGCTTTCTTT.

There are a few counts of this clone. This chain links TRBV11-2 with TRBJ2-7; TRBD1 matches at 7 bases. Germline V lookup: CDR1 SGHAT, CDR2 FQNNGV. The V segment lost 4 bases and the J segment 1 base; nucleotides outside the gene matches: 4. The CDR3 extends over 14 amino acids. Here the CDR3 reads CASSWHRGSYEQYF. The CDR3 nucleotides read TGTGCCAGCAGCTGGCACAGGGGTTCCTACGAGCAGTACTTC.

This chain uses TRBV5-1 with TRBJ2-1; 7 bases are shared with TRBD2. Per germline, CDR1 SGHRS and CDR2 YFSETQ. The CDR3 has 15 amino acids. V was pared by 0 bases and J by 7 bases, with 7 bases of the junction left unmatched. This chain's CDR3 is CASSLVSGGRNEQFF. The CDR3 coding sequence is TGCGCCAGCAGCTTGGTTTCGGGAGGTAGGAATGAGCAGTTCTTC.

This chain joins TRBV30 and TRBJ2-2; D uncertain. Germline V gene data show CDR1 as GTSNPN and CDR2 as SVGIG (reference sequence). This CDR3 region has 12 residues. V was clipped by 0 bases and J by 4 bases, with 3 bases between them. The DNA for the CDR3 is TGTGCCTGGAGTGTCCGCACCGGGGAGCTGTTTTTT. Encoded protein: CAWSVRTGELFF.

The CDR3 bases are TGTGCCAGCAGCACCTCTAGCGACCCGTCCTCCTACGAGCAGTACTTC. It codes for CASSTSSDPSSYEQYF. The gene calls are TRBV5-4 and TRBJ2-7, with D maybe TRBD2 (6 bases). V lost 4 bases and J lost 0, with 17 bases in between. Per germline, CDR1 SGHNT and CDR2 YYREEE (reference sequence). The CDR3 is 16 residues long. Supplemented by reference TRBV5-4 and TRBJ2-7, the full variable domain reads ETGVTQSPTHLIKTRGQQVTLRCSSQSGHNTVSWYQQALGQGPQFIFQYYREEENGRGNFPPRFSGLQFPNYSSELNVNALELDDSALYLCASSTSSDPSSYEQYFGPGTRLTVT.

The chain has TRBV6-5 and TRBJ1-2; 7 bases are a match to TRBD1. The CDR3 runs 13 residues. Losses at the gene ends were 6 bases for V and 6 bases for J; bases not matched to a gene: 7. CDR1 and CDR2 from the germline V gene are MNHEY and SVGAGI. The CDR3 nucleotides read TGTGCCAGCAGGCGATCTACAGGGGATGGCTACACCTTC. Its translation is CASRRSTGDGYTF.

This clone was detected only a few times. Distinct nucleotide sequences in the sample also encode this CDR3. The gene calls are TRBV7-9 and TRBJ2-1; the match to TRBD2 covers 14 bases. The junction had 7 bases not matched to a gene; V was cut back by 7 bases and J by 8 bases. This CDR3 has 15 residues. Per germline, CDR1 SEHNR and CDR2 FQNEAQ (reference sequence). Here the CDR3 reads CASKPGLAGVYEQFF. The CDR3 bases are TGTGCCAGCAAACCGGGACTAGCGGGAGTGTATGAGCAGTTCTTC.